This T cell receptor (beta chain) was sequenced during a study of shared clonotypes between healthy human individuals. Findings and caveats of the study: Several donors held about 4.6% of naive CD4 clonotypes in common. Investigators collected only blood, and repertoires in tissues likely differ.

Only CD45RO-negative cells positively selected for CCR7 counted as naive CD8 cells, so terminally differentiated effector memory CD45RA+ cells were excluded. This clone was seen a single time. Its cognate antigen is unknown. Assay used: immunoSEQ multiplex PCR; TCRdb lists only in-frame clones, some missing. Here the sample spans about 2.2 million clones, around 95% being singletons. The germline V gene encodes CDR1 SGHTA and CDR2 FQGNSA. Trimming took 2 bases from V and 0 from J, leaving 11 bases between them. CDR3 size: 16 residues. The source of this sequence is a man aged 18-30 years in good health. Some clones in this sample may be carry-over from other donors' samples. The rearrangement links TRBV7-2 to TRBJ1-3, with no clear D. Sample: naive CD8+ T cells from PBMCs. Written as DNA, the CDR3 is TGTGCCAGCAGCTTATCCATTGTTGACTCTGGAAACACCATATATTTT. It yields the protein CASSLSIVDSGNTIYF. The full variable domain, completed using reference TRBV7-2 and TRBJ1-3, is GAGVSQSPSNKVTEKGKDVELRCDPISGHTALYWYRQSLGQGLEFLIYFQGNSAPDKSGLPSDRFSAERTGGSVSTLTIQRTQQEDSAVYLCASSLSIVDSGNTIYFGEGSWLTVV.